The next 27 T cell receptor beta chains were all read from a single sample in a study of cytomegalovirus exposure and HLA in healthy donors. Primers for the PCR totalled 60 Vbeta and 13 Jbeta. Profiled with immunoSEQ multiplex PCR; TCRdb holds only in-frame clones, not every one. The repertoire holds roughly 100,000 clones, with around four fifths as singletons. Sequencing was carried out using PBMCs. The receptors here all came from a woman aged 60 to 75 in good health and CMV-seronegative.

The chain recombines TRBV10-3 with TRBJ1-3; unclear D gene. The germline V gene encodes CDR1 ENHRY and CDR2 SYGVKD. CDR3 size: 14 residues. The V gene lost 6 bases and the J gene lost 0 bases, with 9 bases spanning the gap. In nucleotides, the CDR3 is TGTGCCATCAGGCCTGCAGACTCTGGAAACACCATATATTTT. As protein: CAIRPADSGNTIYF.

A few counts support this clone. This chain joins TRBV7-2 and TRBJ1-1; D possibly corresponds to TRBD1 (6 bases). Deletions cut 3 bases from V and 11 bases from J, with 13 bases between. CDR1 is SGHTA, CDR2 FQGNSA, per germline. The length of the CDR3 is 12 residues. For the CDR3, the DNA is TGTGCCAGCAGCTTCAGGCAGGGGTGGGCTTTCTTT. Protein: CASSFRQGWAFF.

The chain uses TRBV7-2 and TRBJ2-3, with 7 bases aligning to TRBD2. The CDR3 sequence is 15 residues long. Germline V gene lookup returns CDR1 SGHTA and CDR2 FQGNSA. The junction had 8 bases not matched to a gene; V was cut back by 8 bases and J by 0 bases. The CDR3 DNA is TGTGCCAGCCATCCCGCGGGGGATAGCACAGATACGCAGTATTTT. This encodes CASHPAGDSTDTQYF.

This chain links TRBV5-6 with TRBJ2-5, with 9 bases lining up with TRBD1. The CDR3 extends over 14 amino acids. V lost 5 bases to trimming and J lost 2 bases; unmatched junction nucleotides: 4. Germline V lookup: CDR1 SGHDT, CDR2 YYEEEE. The DNA of the CDR3 is TGTGCCAGCAGTTTGACAGGGGGGCAAGAGACCCAGTACTTC. Translated: CASSLTGGQETQYF.

The rearrangement uses TRBV29-1 and TRBJ1-5, with 8 bases lining up with TRBD1. Germline loops: CDR1 SQVTM, CDR2 ANQGSEA. The CDR3 totals 13 residues. V shed 3 bases, J shed 6 bases, and the junction held 4 bases outside the gene matches. In nucleotides, the CDR3 is TGCAGCGTTGAGTTACAGGGGGGTCAGCCCCAGCATTTT. It specifies CSVELQGGQPQHF.

The rearrangement joins TRBV6-1 to TRBJ2-7; TRBD1 matches 7 bases. Germline V gene lookup returns CDR1 MNHNS and CDR2 SASEGT. CDR3 size: 14 residues. V was clipped by 5 bases and J by 1 base; unmatched bases: 5. The CDR3 here is CASSSRDRSYEQYF. The DNA for the CDR3 is TGTGCCAGCAGTTCCCGGGACAGATCCTACGAGCAGTACTTC.

The rearrangement joins TRBV7-2 to TRBJ2-5, with D unclear. This CDR3 comprises 12 residues. The V end lost 1 base, the J end lost 9 bases, and 9 bases lay between the germline ends. The germline V gene encodes CDR1 SGHTA and CDR2 FQGNSA. The CDR3 DNA follows: TGTGCCAGCAGCTTAGACCTAGTGTCCCAGTACTTC. Protein product: CASSLDLVSQYF.

J is TRBJ2-6 and V is TRBV4-1; TRBD2 agrees at 13 bases. V dropped 4 bases and J dropped 4; count of bases not matched to a gene: 10. This CDR3 is built from 19 residues. Germline CDR1 MGHRA, CDR2 YSYEKL. CDR3 sequence reads: CASSPSTSGRRDGANVLTF. The DNA of the CDR3 is TGCGCCAGCAGCCCGTCGACTAGCGGGAGGCGGGACGGGGCCAACGTCCTGACTTTC.

The CDR3: CASSLTSGGTYEQYF. CDR3 coding DNA: TGTGCCAGCAGCCTAACTAGCGGGGGCACCTACGAGCAGTACTTC. The chain has TRBV7-2 and TRBJ2-7, with 11 bases matching TRBD2. Trimming removed 5 bases from V and 2 bases from J; junction bases left unmatched: 5. The CDR3 runs 15 residues. The germline V gene has CDR1 SGHTA and CDR2 FQGNSA.

The DNA of the CDR3 is TGTGCCAGCAGTGAAGAAGGGGGGGGAGTAAACTATGGCTACACCTTC. It specifies CASSEEGGGVNYGYTF. J is TRBJ1-2 and V is TRBV6-1, with D perhaps TRBD1 (6 bases). The CDR3 spans 16 residues. Per the germline V gene, CDR1 is MNHNS and CDR2 is SASEGT. The V gene lost 1 base and the J gene lost 2 bases, with 14 bases spanning the gap.

The chain carries TRBV30 and TRBJ2-1; the D is unclear. CDR3 size: 12 residues. V lost 3 bases and J 10 bases, leaving 13 bases between the germline ends. CDR1 GTSNPN and CDR2 SVGIG come from the germline V gene (reference sequence). The CDR3 DNA sequence: TGTGCCTGGAGCCCGGGTGGTTTAGAGCAGTTCTTC. Translation gives CAWSPGGLEQFF.

The chain has TRBV25-1 and TRBJ2-2, with D possibly TRBD1 on 5 matching bases. The CDR3 runs 15 residues. The germline gives CDR1 MGHDK, CDR2 SYGVNS. V dropped 2 bases and J dropped 6 bases, with 13 bases sitting between them. CDR3 amino acids: CASSERGRAAGELFF. DNA for the CDR3: TGTGCCAGCAGTGAAAGGGGCAGGGCAGCCGGGGAGCTGTTTTTT.

This clone was detected only a few times. This chain joins TRBV9 and TRBJ1-5, with 10 bases that match TRBD1. This CDR3 comprises 14 residues. Germline assignment: CDR1 SGDLS and CDR2 YYNGEE. V dropped 4 bases and J dropped 7; count of bases not matched to a gene: 5. CDR3 nucleotide sequence: TGTGCCAGCAGCCCCGGACAGGGGGTGCAGCCCCAGCATTTT. Its translation is CASSPGQGVQPQHF.

The chain carries TRBV27 and TRBJ1-5; D gene unclear. The CDR3 loop spans 18 amino acids. Trimming took off 6 bases at V and 1 base at J, with 22 bases between the two ends. The germline gives CDR1 MNHEY, CDR2 SMNVEV (reference sequence). The CDR3 DNA follows: TGTGCCAGCAGCAAAACCTCCGAGGGATGGATGAGCAATCAGCCCCAGCATTTT. Protein sequence: CASSKTSEGWMSNQPQHF.

In its sample, this clone was seen a few times. The chain uses TRBV5-8 and TRBJ1-4, with D perhaps TRBD1 (5 bases). CDR1 SGHTS and CDR2 YDEGEE come from the germline V gene. The CDR3 has 15 residues. With 4 bases removed from V and 4 bases from J, the gap between germline ends came to 14 bases. DNA for the CDR3: TGTGCCAGCAGCAAACAGACAGTCCTTAATGAAAAACTGTTTTTT. Its protein is CASSKQTVLNEKLFF. Supplemented by reference TRBV5-8 and TRBJ1-4, the full variable domain reads EAGVTQSPTHLIKTRGQQATLRCSPISGHTSVYWYQQALGLGLQFLLWYDEGEERNRGNFPPRFSGRQFPNYSSELNVNALELEDSALYLCASSKQTVLNEKLFFGSGTQLSVL.

The genes are TRBV9 and TRBJ2-2; 9 nucleotides line up with TRBD2. Germline lookup yields CDR1 SGDLS and CDR2 YYNGEE. V shed 0 bases and J 3 bases; nucleotides not matched to a gene: 6. This CDR3 comprises 17 residues. The CDR3 nucleotides read TGTGCCAGCAGCGTAGGAGTTAGCGGGGGATACACCGGGGAGCTGTTTTTT. Translation gives CASSVGVSGGYTGELFF.

This clone has only a few counts. The gene calls are TRBV10-2 and TRBJ1-1; no reliable D call. Between the trimmed V and J ends, which lost 2 bases and 3 bases, there was a span of 7 bases. Germline CDR1 is WSHSY and CDR2 is SAAADI. The CDR3 loop spans 13 amino acids. The CDR3 nucleotides read TGCGCCAGCAGTGAGGCCCGGGACACTGAAGCTTTCTTT. It yields the protein CASSEARDTEAFF.

CDR3 amino acids: CASSQDGAGGDEQFF. The CDR3 DNA reads as TGCGCCAGCAGCCAAGATGGTGCAGGGGGTGATGAGCAGTTCTTC. The J gene is TRBJ2-1, the V gene TRBV4-3, with 7 bases matching TRBD1. Trimming removed 0 bases from V and 8 bases from J; junction bases left unmatched: 7. There are 15 residues in the CDR3. Germline V gene sequence: CDR1 LGHNA, CDR2 YSLEER.

The V gene is TRBV9, the J gene TRBJ1-5; 8 bases are a match to TRBD1. CDR1 is SGDLS and CDR2 is YYNGEE in the germline V gene. This CDR3 is 15 amino acids long. The V gene end was trimmed by 3 bases and the J gene end by 6 bases; junction bases not matched to a gene: 8. The CDR3: CASSAGSRGLQPQHF. The CDR3 nucleotides are TGTGCCAGCAGCGCGGGGAGCAGGGGGCTTCAGCCCCAGCATTTT.

The V and J genes are TRBV29-1 and TRBJ2-5, with D hard to call. TRBJ2-7 explains the end of the DNA better; the J call may be wrong. The CDR3 length is 14 residues. Germline V gene sequence: CDR1 SQVTM, CDR2 ANQGSEA. CDR3 sequence (DNA): TGCAGCGTTGGGAGAAGAGGCCAGCCCTACGAGCAGTACTTC. Encoded protein: CSVGRRGQPYEQYF.

The chain combines TRBV9 with TRBJ1-1; 7 positions agree with TRBD1. J gave up 8 bases and V 3 bases, and 16 bases lay outside the gene matches. The germline V gene encodes CDR1 SGDLS and CDR2 YYNGEE. The CDR3 is 16 amino acids. The CDR3 DNA is TGTGCCAGCAGCGAGGGGGCGATGGGGGAGGCAGCCGAAGCTTTCTTT. The encoded protein is CASSEGAMGEAAEAFF.

The chain recombines TRBV15 with TRBJ2-3, with D maybe TRBD1 (5 bases). Germline CDR1 is LNHNV and CDR2 is YYDKDF (reference sequence). The CDR3 is made up of 16 amino acids. The germline V and J ends were trimmed by 0 bases and 2 bases, with 12 bases remaining between them. CDR3 sequence reads: CATSRDLYRNTDTQYF. The CDR3 coding sequence is TGTGCCACCAGCAGAGATCTCTACAGGAACACAGATACGCAGTATTTT.

The CDR3: CASSPGELYTEAFF. The CDR3 bases are TGCGCCAGCAGCCCGGGAGAACTGTACACTGAAGCTTTCTTT. The chain joins TRBV5-1 to TRBJ1-1; unclear D gene. Germline V CDR1 and CDR2: SGHRS, YFSETQ. V lost 4 bases, J lost 3 bases, and 13 bases lay in between. The CDR3 contains 14 residues.

The rearrangement joins TRBV18 to TRBJ2-7; D gene uncertain. Germline values: CDR1 KGHSH, CDR2 LQKENI. The length of the CDR3 is 14 residues. With 0 bases removed from V and 0 bases from J, the gap between germline ends came to 6 bases. This chain's CDR3 is CASSPPSLSYEQYF. The CDR3 nucleotides are TGTGCCAGCTCACCACCTTCTCTCTCCTACGAGCAGTACTTC.

V and J are TRBV6-5 and TRBJ2-1, with 12 nucleotides matching TRBD2. The CDR3 totals 16 residues. In germline, CDR1 is MNHEY, CDR2 SVGAGI. J lost 7 bases, V lost 0 bases, and 4 bases had no gene match. The CDR3: CASSYSASGRGNEQFF. The DNA of the CDR3 is TGTGCCAGCAGTTACTCGGCTAGCGGGAGGGGAAATGAGCAGTTCTTC.

This clone has only one observation. V usage is TRBV30 and J usage is TRBJ1-6, with TRBD1 matching 10 bases. The CDR3 contains 13 residues. In germline, CDR1 is GTSNPN, CDR2 SVGIG (reference sequence). After removal of 3 bases from V and 10 bases from J, the junction contained 3 bases not matched to a gene. This chain's CDR3 is CAWRGTGVSPLHF. CDR3 DNA: TGTGCCTGGAGAGGGACAGGGGTATCACCCCTCCACTTT.

This chain links TRBV28 with TRBJ2-2; D may be TRBD1 (5 bases). V shed 5 bases and J shed 9 bases, with 10 bases lying between them. In germline, CDR1 is MDHEN, CDR2 SYDVKM. The CDR3 loop spans 12 amino acids. The CDR3 nucleotides are TGTGCCAGCAGTAACCAGGGATGGGAGCTGTTTTTT. Its protein product is CASSNQGWELFF.